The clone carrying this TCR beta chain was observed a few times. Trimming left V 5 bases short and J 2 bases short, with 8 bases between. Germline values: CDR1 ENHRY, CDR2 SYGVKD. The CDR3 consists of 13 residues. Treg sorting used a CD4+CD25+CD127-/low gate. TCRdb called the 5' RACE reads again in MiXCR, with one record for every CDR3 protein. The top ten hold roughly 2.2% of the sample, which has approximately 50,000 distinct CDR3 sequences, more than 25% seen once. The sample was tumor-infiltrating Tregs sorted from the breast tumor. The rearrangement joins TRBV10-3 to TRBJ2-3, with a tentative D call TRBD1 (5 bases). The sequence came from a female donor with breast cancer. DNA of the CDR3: TGTGCCATCAGTCAGGGTTTCACAGATACGCAGTATTTT. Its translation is CAISQGFTDTQYF.